In its sample, the clone carrying this T cell receptor (beta chain) was seen once. The data were obtained in a study of blood T cell repertoires in COVID-19. Method: immunoSEQ multiplex PCR; TCRdb's copy keeps in-frame clones and lacks some. The top ten hold approximately 8.3% of the sample, which has some 530,000 clones, 88% seen once. The CDR3 loop spans 14 amino acids. Specimen: PBMCs or T cells enriched from blood (not recorded which). The chain uses TRBV21-1 and TRBJ1-5; TRBD1, the table's D call, was not compared with the DNA. TRBV21-1 is listed as a pseudogene. The sequence was obtained from a woman aged 60 to 75 who had recovered from COVID-19. CDR3 DNA sequence: TGTGCCAGCAGCAAAGGTACAGTAGATCAGCCCCAGCATTTT. Translation: CASSKGTVDQPQHF.